A single T cell receptor beta chain is shown here with its context. Germline lookup yields CDR1 MGHDK and CDR2 SYGVNS. The J segment lost 9 bases and the V segment lost 6 bases, leaving 3 bases of the junction unmatched. CDR3 length: 13 amino acids. This entry is derived from a study of control samples from healthy donors and cancer patients. This table comes from immunoSEQ multiplex PCR, and its TCRdb copy is limited to in-frame clones, with some not included. The repertoire consists of approximately 70,000 clones, with approximately 84% occurring once and the leading ten covering around 16%. Sequencing was performed on blood. The V and J genes are TRBV25-1 and TRBJ1-6, with TRBD1 matching over 9 bases. The sequence derives from a man aged 50-59 years in good health. CDR3 nucleotide sequence: TGTGCCAGCAGGGGACAGGGCTTTTCACCCCTCCACTTT. Its protein is CASRGQGFSPLHF.